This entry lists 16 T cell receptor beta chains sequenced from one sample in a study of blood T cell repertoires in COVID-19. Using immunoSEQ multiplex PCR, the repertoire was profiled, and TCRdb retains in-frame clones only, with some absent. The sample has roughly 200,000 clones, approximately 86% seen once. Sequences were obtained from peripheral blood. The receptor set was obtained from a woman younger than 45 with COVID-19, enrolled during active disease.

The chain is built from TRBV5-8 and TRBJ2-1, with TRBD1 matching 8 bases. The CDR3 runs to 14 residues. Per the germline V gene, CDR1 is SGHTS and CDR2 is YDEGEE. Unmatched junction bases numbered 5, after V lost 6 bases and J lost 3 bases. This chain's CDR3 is CASNQGQDYNEQFF. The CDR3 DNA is TGTGCCAGCAACCAGGGACAGGACTACAATGAGCAGTTCTTC.

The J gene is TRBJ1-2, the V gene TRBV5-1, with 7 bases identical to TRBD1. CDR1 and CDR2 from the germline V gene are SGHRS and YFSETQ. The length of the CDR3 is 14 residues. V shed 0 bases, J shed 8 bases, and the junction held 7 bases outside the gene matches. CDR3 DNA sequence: TGCGCCAGCAGCTTGGCCAGACAGGGAGAAGGCTACACCTTC. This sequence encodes CASSLARQGEGYTF.

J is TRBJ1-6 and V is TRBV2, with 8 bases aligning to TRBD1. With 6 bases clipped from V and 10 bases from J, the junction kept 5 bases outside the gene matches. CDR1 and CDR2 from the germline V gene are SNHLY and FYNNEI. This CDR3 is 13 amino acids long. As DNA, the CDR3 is TGTGCCAGCAGGGACAGGGAAGGATCACCCCTCCACTTT. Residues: CASRDREGSPLHF.

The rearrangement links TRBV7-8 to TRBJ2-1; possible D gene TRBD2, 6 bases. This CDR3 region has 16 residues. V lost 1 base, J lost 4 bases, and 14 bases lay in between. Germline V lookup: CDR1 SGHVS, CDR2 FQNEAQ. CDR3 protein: CASSLVGGANYNEQFF. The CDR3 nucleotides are TGTGCCAGCAGCTTAGTGGGGGGAGCCAATTACAATGAGCAGTTCTTC.

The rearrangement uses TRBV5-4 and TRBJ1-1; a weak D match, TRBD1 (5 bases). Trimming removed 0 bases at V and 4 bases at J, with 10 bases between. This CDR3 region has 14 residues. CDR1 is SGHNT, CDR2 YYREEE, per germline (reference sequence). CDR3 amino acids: CASSLGGGGTEAFF. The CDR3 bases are TGTGCCAGCAGCTTGGGCGGGGGGGGCACTGAAGCTTTCTTT. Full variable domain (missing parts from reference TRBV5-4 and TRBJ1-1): ETGVTQSPTHLIKTRGQQVTLRCSSQSGHNTVSWYQQALGQGPQFIFQYYREEENGRGNFPPRFSGLQFPNYSSELNVNALELDDSALYLCASSLGGGGTEAFFGQGTRLTVV.

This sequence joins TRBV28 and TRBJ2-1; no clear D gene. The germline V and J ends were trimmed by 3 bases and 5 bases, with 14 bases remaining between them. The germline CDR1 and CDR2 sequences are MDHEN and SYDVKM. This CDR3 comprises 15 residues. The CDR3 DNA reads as TGTGCCAGCAGTTTGGTCCCACAGATAGACAATGAGCAGTTCTTC. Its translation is CASSLVPQIDNEQFF.

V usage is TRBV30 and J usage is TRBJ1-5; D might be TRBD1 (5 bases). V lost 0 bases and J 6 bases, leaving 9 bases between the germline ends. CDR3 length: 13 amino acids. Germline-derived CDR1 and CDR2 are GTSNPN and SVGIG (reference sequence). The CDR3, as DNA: TGTGCCTGGAGTGTACAGGCCGGTCAGCCCCAGCATTTT. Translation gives CAWSVQAGQPQHF.

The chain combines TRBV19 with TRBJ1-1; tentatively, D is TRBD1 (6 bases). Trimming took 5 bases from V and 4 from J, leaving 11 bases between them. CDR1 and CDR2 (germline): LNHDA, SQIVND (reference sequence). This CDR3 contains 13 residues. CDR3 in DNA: TGTGCCAGTAGTTTGGGGGCCCCCACTGAAGCTTTCTTT. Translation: CASSLGAPTEAFF.

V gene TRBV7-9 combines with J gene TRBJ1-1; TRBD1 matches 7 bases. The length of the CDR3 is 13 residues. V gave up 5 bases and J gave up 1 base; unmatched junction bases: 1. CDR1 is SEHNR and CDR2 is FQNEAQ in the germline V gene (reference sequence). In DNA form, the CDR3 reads TGTGCCAGCAGCCCAGGGGGGAACACTGAAGCTTTCTTT. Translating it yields CASSPGGNTEAFF.

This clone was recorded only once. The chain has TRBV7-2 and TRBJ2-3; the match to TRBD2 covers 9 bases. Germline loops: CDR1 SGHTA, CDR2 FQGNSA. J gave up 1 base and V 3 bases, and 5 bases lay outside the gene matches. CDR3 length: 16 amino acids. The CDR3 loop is CASSLVAGARTDTQYF. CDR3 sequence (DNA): TGTGCCAGCAGCTTGGTAGCGGGGGCTCGCACAGATACGCAGTATTTT.

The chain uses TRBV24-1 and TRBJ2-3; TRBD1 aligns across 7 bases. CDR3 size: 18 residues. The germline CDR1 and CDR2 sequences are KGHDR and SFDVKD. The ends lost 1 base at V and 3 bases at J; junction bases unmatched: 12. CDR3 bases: TGTGCCACCAGTGATTTTGTCTCCCCGGGACAGAGAACAGATACGCAGTATTTT. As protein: CATSDFVSPGQRTDTQYF.

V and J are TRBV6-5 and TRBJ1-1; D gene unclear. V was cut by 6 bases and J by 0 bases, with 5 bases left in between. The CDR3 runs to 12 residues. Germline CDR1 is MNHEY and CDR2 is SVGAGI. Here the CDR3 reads CASSTVNTEAFF. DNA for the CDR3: TGTGCCAGCAGCACAGTGAACACTGAAGCTTTCTTT.

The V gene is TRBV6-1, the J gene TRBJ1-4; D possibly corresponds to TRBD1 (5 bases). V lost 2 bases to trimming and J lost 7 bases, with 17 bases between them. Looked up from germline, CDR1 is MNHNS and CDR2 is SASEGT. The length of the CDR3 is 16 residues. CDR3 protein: CASSEYGQGWGEKLFF. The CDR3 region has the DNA TGTGCCAGCAGTGAATATGGGCAGGGTTGGGGTGAAAAACTGTTTTTT.

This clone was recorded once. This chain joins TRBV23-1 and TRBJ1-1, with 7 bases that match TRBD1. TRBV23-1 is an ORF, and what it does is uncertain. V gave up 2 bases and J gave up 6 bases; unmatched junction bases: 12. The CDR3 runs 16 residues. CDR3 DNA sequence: TGCGCCAGCAGTCAACCACAAAACTGGACAGGTGCTGAAGCTTTCTTT. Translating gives CASSQPQNWTGAEAFF.

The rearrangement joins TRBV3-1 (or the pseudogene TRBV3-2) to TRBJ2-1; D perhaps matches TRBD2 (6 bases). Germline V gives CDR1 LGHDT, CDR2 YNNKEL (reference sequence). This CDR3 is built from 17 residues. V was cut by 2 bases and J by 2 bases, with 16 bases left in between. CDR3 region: CASSQFPGSGAYNEQFF. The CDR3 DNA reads TGTGCCAGCAGCCAATTTCCCGGGAGCGGAGCCTACAATGAGCAGTTCTTC.

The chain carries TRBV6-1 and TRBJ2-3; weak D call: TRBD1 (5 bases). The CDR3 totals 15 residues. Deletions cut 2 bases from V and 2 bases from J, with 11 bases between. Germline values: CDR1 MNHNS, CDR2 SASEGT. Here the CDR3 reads CASSEWGRTTDTQYF. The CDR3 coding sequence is TGTGCCAGCAGTGAATGGGGCAGGACCACAGATACGCAGTATTTT.